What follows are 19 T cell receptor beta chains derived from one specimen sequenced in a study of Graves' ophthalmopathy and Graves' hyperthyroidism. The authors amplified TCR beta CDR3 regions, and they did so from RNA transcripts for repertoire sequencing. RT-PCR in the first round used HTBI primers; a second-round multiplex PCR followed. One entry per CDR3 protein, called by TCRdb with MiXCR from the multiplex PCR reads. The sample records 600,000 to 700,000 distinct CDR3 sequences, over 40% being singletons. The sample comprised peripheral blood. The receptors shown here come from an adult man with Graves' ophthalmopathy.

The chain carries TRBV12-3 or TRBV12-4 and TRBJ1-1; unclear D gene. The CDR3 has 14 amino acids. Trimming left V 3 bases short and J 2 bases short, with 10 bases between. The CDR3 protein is CASSFFTVNTEAFF. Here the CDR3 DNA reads TGTGCCAGCAGTTTCTTCACGGTCAACACTGAAGCTTTCTTT.

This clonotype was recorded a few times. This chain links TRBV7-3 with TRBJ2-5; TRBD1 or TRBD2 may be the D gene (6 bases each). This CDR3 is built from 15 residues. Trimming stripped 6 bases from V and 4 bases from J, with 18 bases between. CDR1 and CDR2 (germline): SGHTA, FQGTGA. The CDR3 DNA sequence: TGTGCCAGCAGTTACCGGGGGCCCGGGAGAGAGACCCAGTACTTC. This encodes CASSYRGPGRETQYF.

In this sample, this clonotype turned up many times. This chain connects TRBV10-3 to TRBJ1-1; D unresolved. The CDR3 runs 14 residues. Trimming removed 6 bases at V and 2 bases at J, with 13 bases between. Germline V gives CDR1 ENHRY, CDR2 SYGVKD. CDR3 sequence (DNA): TGTGCCATCAGCAACCCGGGGATCAACACTGAAGCTTTCTTT. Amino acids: CAISNPGINTEAFF.

In nucleotides, the CDR3 is TGTGCCAGCAGCCCTTGGGAGGTTTCGAAAAACATTCAGTACTTC. It is translated as CASSPWEVSKNIQYF. This chain uses TRBV7-8 with TRBJ2-4; D may be TRBD2 (6 bases). The CDR3 consists of 15 residues. CDR1 and CDR2 from the germline V gene are SGHVS and FQNEAQ. Between the trimmed V and J ends, which lost 5 bases and 4 bases, there was a span of 15 bases.

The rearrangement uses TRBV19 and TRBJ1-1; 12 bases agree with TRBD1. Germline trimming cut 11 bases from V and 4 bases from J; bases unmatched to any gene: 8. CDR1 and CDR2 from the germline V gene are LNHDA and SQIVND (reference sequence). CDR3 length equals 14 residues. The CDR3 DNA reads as TGTGCCTGGGGACAGGGGGCTGCGAGCACTGAAGCTTTCTTT. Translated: CAWGQGAASTEAFF.

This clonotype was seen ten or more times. This CDR3 is CASSQDPGELFF. DNA of the CDR3: TGCGCCAGCAGCCAAGATCCCGGGGAGCTGTTTTTT. The chain recombines TRBV4-1 with TRBJ2-2, with unresolved D. The germline CDR1 and CDR2 sequences are MGHRA and YSYEKL. Between the trimmed V and J ends, which lost 0 bases and 6 bases, there was a span of 2 bases. CDR3 length equals 12 residues.

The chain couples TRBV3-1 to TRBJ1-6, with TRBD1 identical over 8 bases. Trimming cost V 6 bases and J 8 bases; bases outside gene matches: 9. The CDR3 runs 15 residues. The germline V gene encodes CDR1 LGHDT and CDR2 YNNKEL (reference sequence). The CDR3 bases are TGTGCCAGCAGACGACAGGGGACGGGGGATTCACCCCTCCACTTT. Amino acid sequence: CASRRQGTGDSPLHF.

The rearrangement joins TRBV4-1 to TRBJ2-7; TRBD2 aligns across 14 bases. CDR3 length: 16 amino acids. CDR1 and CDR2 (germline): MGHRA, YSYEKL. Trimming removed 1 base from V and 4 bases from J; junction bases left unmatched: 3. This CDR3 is CASSQGLAGGPYEQYF. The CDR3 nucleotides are TGCGCCAGCAGCCAAGGACTAGCGGGAGGGCCGTACGAGCAGTACTTC.

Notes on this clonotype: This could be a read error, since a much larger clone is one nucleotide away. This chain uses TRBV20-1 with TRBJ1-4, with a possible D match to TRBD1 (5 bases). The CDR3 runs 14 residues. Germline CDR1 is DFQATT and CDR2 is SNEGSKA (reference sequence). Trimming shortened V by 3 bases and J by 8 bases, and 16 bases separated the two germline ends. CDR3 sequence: CSARRQGGVEKLFF. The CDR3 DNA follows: TGCAGTGCTAGGCGTCAGGGCGGAGTGGAAAAACTGTTTTTT.

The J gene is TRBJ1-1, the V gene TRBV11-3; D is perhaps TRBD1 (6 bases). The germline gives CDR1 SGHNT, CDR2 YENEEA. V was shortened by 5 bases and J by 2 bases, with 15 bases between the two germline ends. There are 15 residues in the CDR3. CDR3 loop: CASSQNRALNTEAFF. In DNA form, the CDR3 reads TGTGCCAGCAGCCAAAACAGGGCTTTAAACACTGAAGCTTTCTTT.

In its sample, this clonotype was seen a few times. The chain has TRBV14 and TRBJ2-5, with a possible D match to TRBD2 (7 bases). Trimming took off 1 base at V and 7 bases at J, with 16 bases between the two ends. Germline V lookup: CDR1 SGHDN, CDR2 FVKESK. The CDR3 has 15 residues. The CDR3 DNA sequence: TGTGCCAGCAGCCAAGTGGGGGGGCCCTGGGCGACCCAGTACTTC. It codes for CASSQVGGPWATQYF.

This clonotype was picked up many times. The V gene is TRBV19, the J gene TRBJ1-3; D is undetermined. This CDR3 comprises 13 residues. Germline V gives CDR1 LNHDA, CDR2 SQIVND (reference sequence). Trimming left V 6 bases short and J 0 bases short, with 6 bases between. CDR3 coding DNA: TGTGCCAGTAGGGCAGACTCTGGAAACACCATATATTTT. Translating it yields CASRADSGNTIYF.

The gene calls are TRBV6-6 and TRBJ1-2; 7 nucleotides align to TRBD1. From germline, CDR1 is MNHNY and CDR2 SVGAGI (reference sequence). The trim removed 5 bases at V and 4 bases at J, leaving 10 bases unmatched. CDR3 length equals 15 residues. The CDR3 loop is CASSEGQLTIYGYTF. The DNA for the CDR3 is TGTGCCAGCAGTGAGGGACAGCTTACCATCTATGGCTACACCTTC.

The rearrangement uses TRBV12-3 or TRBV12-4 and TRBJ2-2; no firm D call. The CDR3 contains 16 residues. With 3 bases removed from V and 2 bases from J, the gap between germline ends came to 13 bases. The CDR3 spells CASSFRPELNTGELFF. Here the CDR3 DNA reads TGTGCCAGCAGTTTTAGGCCAGAACTTAACACCGGGGAGCTGTTTTTT.

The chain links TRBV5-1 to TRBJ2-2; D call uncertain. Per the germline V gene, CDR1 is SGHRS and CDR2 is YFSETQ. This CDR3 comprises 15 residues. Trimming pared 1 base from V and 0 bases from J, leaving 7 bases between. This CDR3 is CASSLRYPNTGELFF. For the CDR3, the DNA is TGCGCCAGCAGCTTGAGATACCCGAACACCGGGGAGCTGTTTTTT.

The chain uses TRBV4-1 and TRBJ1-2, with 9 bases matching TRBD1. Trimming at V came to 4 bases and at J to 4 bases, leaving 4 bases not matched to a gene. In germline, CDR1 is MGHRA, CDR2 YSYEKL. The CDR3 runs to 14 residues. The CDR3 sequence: CASSRTGDTYGYTF. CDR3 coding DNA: TGCGCCAGCAGCCGGACAGGGGATACCTATGGCTACACCTTC.

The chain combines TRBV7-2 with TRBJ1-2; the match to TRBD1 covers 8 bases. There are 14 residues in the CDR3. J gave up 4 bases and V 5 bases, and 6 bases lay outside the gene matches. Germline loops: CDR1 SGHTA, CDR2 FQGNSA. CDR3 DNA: TGTGCCAGCAGCCCGACGGGACAGGTCTATGGCTACACCTTC. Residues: CASSPTGQVYGYTF.

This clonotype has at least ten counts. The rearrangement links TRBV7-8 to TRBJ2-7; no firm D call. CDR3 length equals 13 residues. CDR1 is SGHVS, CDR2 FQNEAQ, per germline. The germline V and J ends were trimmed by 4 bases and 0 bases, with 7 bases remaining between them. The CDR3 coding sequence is TGTGCCAGCAGCTACCGCAGCTCCTACGAGCAGTACTTC. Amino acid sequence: CASSYRSSYEQYF.

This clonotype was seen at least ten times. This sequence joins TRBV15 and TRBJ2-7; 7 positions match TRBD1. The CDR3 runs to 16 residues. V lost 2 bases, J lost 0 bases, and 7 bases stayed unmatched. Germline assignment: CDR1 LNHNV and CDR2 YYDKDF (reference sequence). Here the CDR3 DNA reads TGTGCCACCAGCAGAAAATCGGGACAGTTCTCCTACGAGCAGTACTTC. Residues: CATSRKSGQFSYEQYF.